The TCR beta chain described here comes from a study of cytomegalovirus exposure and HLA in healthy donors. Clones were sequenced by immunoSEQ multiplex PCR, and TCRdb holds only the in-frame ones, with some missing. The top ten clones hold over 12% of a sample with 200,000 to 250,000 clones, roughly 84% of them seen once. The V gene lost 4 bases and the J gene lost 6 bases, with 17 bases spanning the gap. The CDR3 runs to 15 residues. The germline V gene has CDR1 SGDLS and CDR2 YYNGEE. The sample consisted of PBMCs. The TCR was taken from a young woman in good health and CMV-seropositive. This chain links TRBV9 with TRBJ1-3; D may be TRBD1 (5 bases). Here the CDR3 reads CASSPRTSPENTIYF. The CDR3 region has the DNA TGTGCCAGCAGCCCCCGGACATCTCCCGAAAACACCATATATTTT.